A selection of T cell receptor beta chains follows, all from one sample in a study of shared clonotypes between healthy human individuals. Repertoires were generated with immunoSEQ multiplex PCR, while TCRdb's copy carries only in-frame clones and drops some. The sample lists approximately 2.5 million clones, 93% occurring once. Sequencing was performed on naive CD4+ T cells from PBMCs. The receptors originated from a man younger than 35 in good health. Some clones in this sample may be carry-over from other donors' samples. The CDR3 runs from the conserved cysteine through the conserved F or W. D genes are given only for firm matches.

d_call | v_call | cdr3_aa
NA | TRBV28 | CASRRGAYEQYF
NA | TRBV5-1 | CASSYNTGELFF
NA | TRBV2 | CASSEAGDHNYPYEQYF
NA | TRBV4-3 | CASSPSTNYGYTF
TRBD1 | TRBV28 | CASSLILITGDPGNTIYF
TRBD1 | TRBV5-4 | CASSAGTDATGELFF
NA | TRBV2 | CASSQEVGDEQFF
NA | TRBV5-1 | CASSLGVTGNYGYTF
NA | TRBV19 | CASRDGSTWMEQYF
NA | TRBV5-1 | CASSLVGLSNEQFF
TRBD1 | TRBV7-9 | CASSPGQGAKYF
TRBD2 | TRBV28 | CATVVAGDPDTQYF
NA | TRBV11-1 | CASSFDSYEQYF
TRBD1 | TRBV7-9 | CASSLAPGQEADNYGYTF
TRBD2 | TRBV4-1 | CASSQGRAGVVTDTQYF
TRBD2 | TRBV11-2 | CASIPLAGVGNEQFF
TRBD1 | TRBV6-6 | CASSRQGANYGYTF
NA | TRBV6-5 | CASSYSSGFGYEQYF
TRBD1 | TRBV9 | CARRRVGGQGNCQPQHF
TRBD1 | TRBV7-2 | CASSSTGGESVRGYTF
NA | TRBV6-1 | CASEYFNFRAQYF
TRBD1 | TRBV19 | CASSGQGSGITGELFF
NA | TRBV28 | CASSFGGEGDQPQHF
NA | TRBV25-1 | CASSDFGSGANVLTF
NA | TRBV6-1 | CASSEVGDTEAFF
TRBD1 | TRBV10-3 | CATQPGGRGQSSYGYTF
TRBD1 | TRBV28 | CASSIGQGGEKLFF
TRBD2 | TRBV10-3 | CAISEVPLAGENNEQFF
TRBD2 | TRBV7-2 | CASSLAPGTSARGTQYF
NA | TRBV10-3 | CAIGPGAEGYTF
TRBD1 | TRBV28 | CASSSVGQGHGYTF
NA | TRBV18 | CASSPWSEAYEQYF
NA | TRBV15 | CATSRKPGNYGYTF
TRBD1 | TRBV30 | CACYATGDTEAFF
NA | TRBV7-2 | CASSRDSLLYNEQFF
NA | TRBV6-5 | CASRRMTFSTEAFF
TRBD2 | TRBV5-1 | CASSPEASGAYEQYF
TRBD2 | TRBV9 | CASSVAGEYNEQFF
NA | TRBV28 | CASSFLGTGAYEQYF
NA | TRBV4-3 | CASSQERAQGYTF
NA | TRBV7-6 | CASSLDTGGPHEQYF
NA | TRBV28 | CASSSGPSYGYTF
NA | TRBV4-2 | CASGRGTADTGELFF
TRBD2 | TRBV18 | CASSPKGLAGFNEQFF
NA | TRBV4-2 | CASSGPTRATNEKLFF
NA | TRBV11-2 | CASGAGLLSETQYF
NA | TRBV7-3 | CASSPQGFAEAFF